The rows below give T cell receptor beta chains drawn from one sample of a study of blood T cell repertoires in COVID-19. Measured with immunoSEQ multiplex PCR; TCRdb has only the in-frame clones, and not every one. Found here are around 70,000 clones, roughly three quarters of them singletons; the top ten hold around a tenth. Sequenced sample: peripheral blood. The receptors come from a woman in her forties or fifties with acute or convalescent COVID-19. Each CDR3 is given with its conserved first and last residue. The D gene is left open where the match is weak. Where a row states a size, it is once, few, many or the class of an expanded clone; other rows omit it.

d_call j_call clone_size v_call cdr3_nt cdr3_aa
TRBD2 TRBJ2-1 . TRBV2 TGTGCCAGCAGAAGTGCGGGACTAGCGGCGAGCTCCTACAATGAGCAGTTCTTC CASRSAGLAASSYNEQFF
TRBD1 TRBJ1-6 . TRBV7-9 TGTGCCAGCAGCTTGGCACAGGGGCCAGATTCACCCCTCCACTTT CASSLAQGPDSPLHF
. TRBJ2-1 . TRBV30 TGTGCCTGGAGTGGGCGCAGGGGGGAATACAATGAGCAGTTCTTC CAWSGRRGEYNEQFF
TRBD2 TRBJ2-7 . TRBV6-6 TGTGCCAGCAACCCGTCTGGGGGGGTCACTGAGCAGTACTTC CASNPSGGVTEQYF
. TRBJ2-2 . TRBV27 TGTGCCAGCATACACGGGGGCACCGGGGAGCTGTTTTTT CASIHGGTGELFF
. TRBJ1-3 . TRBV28 TGTGCCAGCAGGAAACAGGTTGTAAACACCATATATTTT CASRKQVVNTIYF
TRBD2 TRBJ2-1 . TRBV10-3 TGTGCCATCAGTCGTTGGCGGGAGGAGAGCTCCTACAATGAGCAGTTCTTC CAISRWREESSYNEQFF
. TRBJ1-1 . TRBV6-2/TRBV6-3 TGTGCCAGCAGTTCTAGGGAGACGAACACTGAAGCTTTCTTT CASSSRETNTEAFF
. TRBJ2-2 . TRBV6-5 TGTGCCAGCATTTCTATGTGGGCTACCGGGGAGCTGTTTTTT CASISMWATGELFF
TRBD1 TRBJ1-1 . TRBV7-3 TGTGCCAGCAGCTCCATAGAGGTACAGGGGACACCTGAAGCTTTCTTT CASSSIEVQGTPEAFF
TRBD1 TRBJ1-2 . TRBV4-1 TGCGCCAGCAGCCAAGCATCCCCACAGGGGGCCAACTATGGCTACACCTTC CASSQASPQGANYGYTF
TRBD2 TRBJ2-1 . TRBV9 TGTGCCAGCAGCCCCCGACTAGCGAAAAGCTCCTACAATGAGCAGTTCTTC CASSPRLAKSSYNEQFF
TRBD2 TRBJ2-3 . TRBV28 TGTGCCAGCAGTCAACAGCGGGGGGGGACCTGGACTGACGTTCGCACAGATACGCAGTATTTT CASSQQRGGTWTDVRTDTQYF
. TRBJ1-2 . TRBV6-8 TGTGCCAGCAGCCTCAGACCACCGTCGGGGAATGGCTACACCTTC CASSLRPPSGNGYTF
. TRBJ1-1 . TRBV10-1 TGCGCCAGCACCGACCGAGTTGGGCACTTGAACACTGAAGCTTTCTTT CASTDRVGHLNTEAFF
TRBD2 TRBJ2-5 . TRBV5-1 TGCGCCAGCAGCCCCAACCTAGCGGGAGTAGGGACAGGAGAGACCCAGTACTTC CASSPNLAGVGTGETQYF
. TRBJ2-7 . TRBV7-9 TGTGCCAGCAGCTATGAAGGGACAATGGACGAGCAGTACTTC CASSYEGTMDEQYF
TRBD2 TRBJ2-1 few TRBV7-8 TGTGCCAGCAGCTTAGAGGGCCTAGCGGAGGCCAATGAGCAGTTCTTC CASSLEGLAEANEQFF
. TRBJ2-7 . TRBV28 TGTGCCAGCAGTTTACCAGGGAGGTACGAGCAGTACTTC CASSLPGRYEQYF
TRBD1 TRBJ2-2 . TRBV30 TGTGCCTGGGCCGAAAGGGGGCAGGACACCGGGGAGCTGTTTTTT CAWAERGQDTGELFF
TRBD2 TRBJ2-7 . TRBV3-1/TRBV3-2 TGTGCCAGCGGGACTAGCGGGGGGCACTACGAGCAGTACTTC CASGTSGGHYEQYF
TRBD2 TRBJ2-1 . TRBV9 TGTGCCAGCAGCTCTAGCGGGGGGGCAAATGAGCAGTTCTTC CASSSSGGANEQFF
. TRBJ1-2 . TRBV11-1 TGTGCCAGCAGCCTACAGGGAACTAACTATGGCTACACCTTC CASSLQGTNYGYTF
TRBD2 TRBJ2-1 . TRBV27 TGTGCCAGCAGTTCCCTTGCTAGCGGTAGCTCCTACAATGAGCAGTTCTTC CASSSLASGSSYNEQFF
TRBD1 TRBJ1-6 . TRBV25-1 TGTGCCAGCAGTGAAGAACAGGGGTATTCACCCCTCCACTTT CASSEEQGYSPLHF
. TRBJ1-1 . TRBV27 TGTGCCAGCAGTTCCCCCTGGGGGGGACACCTGAACACTGAAGCTTTCTTT CASSSPWGGHLNTEAFF
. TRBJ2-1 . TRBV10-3 TGTGCCATCAGTGTAGAGGGAGTGAGGAATGAGCAGTTCTTC CAISVEGVRNEQFF
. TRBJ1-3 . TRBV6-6 TGTGCCAGCAGGAGGGACATCTCTGGAAACACCATATATTTT CASRRDISGNTIYF
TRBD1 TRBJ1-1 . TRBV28 TGTGCCAGCAGTTTAGGGGGGTGGACAGGGAACACTGAAGCTTTCTTT CASSLGGWTGNTEAFF
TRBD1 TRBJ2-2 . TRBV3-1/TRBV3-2 TGTGCCAGCAGCTCCCCCCCCGGGACAGGGAACACCGGGGAGCTGTTTTTT CASSSPPGTGNTGELFF
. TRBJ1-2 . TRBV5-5 TGTGCCAGCAGCTTGGTCAGGGACTATGGCTACACCTTC CASSLVRDYGYTF
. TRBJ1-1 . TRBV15 TGTGCCACCAGCAGAGACGGGGGGCCCGGCGCTGAAGCTTTCTTT CATSRDGGPGAEAFF
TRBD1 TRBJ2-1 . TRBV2 TGTGCCAGCACACTCGAACAGGGGGCGGCGAGCTATGAGCAGTTCTTC CASTLEQGAASYEQFF
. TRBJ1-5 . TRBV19 TGTGCCAGTATGGCGGGAAGGGGTCCTCAGCCCCAGCATTTT CASMAGRGPQPQHF
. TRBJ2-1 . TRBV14 TGTGCCAGCAGCCAAGTCCCTAGCTGGGGTGAGCAGTTCTTC CASSQVPSWGEQFF
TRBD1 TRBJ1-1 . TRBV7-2 TGTGCCAGCAGCTTGGACAGGGGGACTGAAGCTTTCTTT CASSLDRGTEAFF
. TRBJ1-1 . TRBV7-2 TGTGCCAGCACCTCGAACACTGAAGCTTTCTTT CASTSNTEAFF
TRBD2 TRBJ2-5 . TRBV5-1 TGCGCCAGCAGCTCCGGGACTAGCGGCTTAAAAGAGACCCAGTACTTC CASSSGTSGLKETQYF
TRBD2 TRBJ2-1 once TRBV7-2 TGTGCCAGCAGCTTAGAATGGCTAGCGGGAGAGAATGAGCAGTTCTTC CASSLEWLAGENEQFF
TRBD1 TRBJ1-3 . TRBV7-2 TGTGCCAGCAGCACCGGGACAGGGGGCCGTGGAAACACCATATATTTT CASSTGTGGRGNTIYF
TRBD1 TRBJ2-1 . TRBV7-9 TGTGCCAGCAGCTCATCCGGGACAGCCTCCTACAATGAGCAGTTCTTC CASSSSGTASYNEQFF
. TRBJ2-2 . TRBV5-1 TGCGCCAGCAGCTTGGAGCAGGGAACCGGGGAGCTGTTTTTT CASSLEQGTGELFF
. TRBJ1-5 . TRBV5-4 TGTGCCAGCAGCCCTGGGCGTGGGTCGAATCAGCCCCAGCATTTT CASSPGRGSNQPQHF
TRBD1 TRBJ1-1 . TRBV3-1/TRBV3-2 TGTGCCAGCTTATTGAGGGGGCGAACTGAAGCTTTCTTT CASLLRGRTEAFF
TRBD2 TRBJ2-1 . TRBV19 TGTGCCAGTAGCCCAAGACTAGCGGGAGGCAATGAGCAGTTCTTC CASSPRLAGGNEQFF
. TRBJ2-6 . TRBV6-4 TGTGCCAGCAGTGACGGTGAACTCTCTGGGGCCAACGTCCTGACTTTC CASSDGELSGANVLTF
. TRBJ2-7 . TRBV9 TGTGCCAGCAGCACTAGTTGGAATTCCTACGAGCAGTACTTC CASSTSWNSYEQYF
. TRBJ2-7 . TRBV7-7 TGTGCCAGCAGCCTCGACAGGCACCGAGAGCAGTACTTC CASSLDRHREQYF
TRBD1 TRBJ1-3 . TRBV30 TGTGCCTGGAGTATCCCCCCCCAGGGACAGGAGTTATATTTT CAWSIPPQGQELYF
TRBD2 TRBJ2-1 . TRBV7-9 TGTGCCAGCAGCTTAATGTCTAGCGGGAATGATGAGCAGTTCTTC CASSLMSSGNDEQFF
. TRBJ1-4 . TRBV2 TGTGCCAGCAGCCCGGCAGGAACTAATGAAAAACTGTTTTTT CASSPAGTNEKLFF
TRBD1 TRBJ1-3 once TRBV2 TGTGCCAGCAGTCGGGACAGGGGGTTCTCTGGAAACACCATATATTTT CASSRDRGFSGNTIYF
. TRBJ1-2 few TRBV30 TGTGCCTGGAGGGGGGACACCGAGCGCTATGGCTACACCTTC CAWRGDTERYGYTF
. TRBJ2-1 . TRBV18 TGTGCCAGCTCACCTTACAGGGATAACAATGAGCAGTTCTTC CASSPYRDNNEQFF